Listed below are T cell receptor beta chains from one sample, sequenced in a study of CD8 T cells in Susac syndrome. Using its own MiXCR run on the immunoSEQ multiplex PCR reads, TCRdb lists one record per CDR3 protein. The sample records about 210,000 distinct CDR3 sequences, 90% to 95% being singletons. Sequenced material: CD4+ T cells from PBMCs. Every receptor here comes from a human donor in good health. Each CDR3 is given with its conserved first and last residue. A D gene is named only where the DNA matches it firmly.

v_call	j_call	d_call	cdr3_aa
TRBV7-2	TRBJ2-7	NA	CASSLAAGAYEQYF
TRBV30	TRBJ2-1	TRBD2	CACGTSLYNEQFF
TRBV2	TRBJ2-2	NA	CASSEVLTGELFF
TRBV20-1	TRBJ1-1	NA	CSASQRGGTEAFF
TRBV9	TRBJ1-1	TRBD1	CASSLVGTGGQAFEAFF
TRBV2	TRBJ2-3	TRBD1	CASRLDRGSPTDTQYF
TRBV29-1	TRBJ1-1	NA	CSVVFPVHTEAFF
TRBV3-1	TRBJ2-3	NA	CASSQFTGSTDTQYF
TRBV28	TRBJ1-5	NA	CASSPTLQPQHF
TRBV29-1	TRBJ1-1	TRBD1	CSAPRLIGPGQGGGAFF
TRBV9	TRBJ1-2	NA	CASSETAGAPYGYTF
TRBV5-6	TRBJ2-3	NA	CASSPLGDTDTQYF
TRBV12-3/TRBV12-4	TRBJ1-1	TRBD1	CASRPGTGSNTEAFF